The clone carrying this T cell receptor beta chain was detected only a few times. Donors uniformly comprised healthy Caucasians. TCRdb reprocessed the 5' RACE reads with MiXCR, giving one entry per CDR3 protein. The table lists around 240,000 distinct CDR3 sequences, more than 9% of them singletons, with more than 8% in the top ten. CDR3 length: 15 amino acids. V lost 3 bases and J lost 0, with 11 bases in between. Germline CDR1 SGHTA, CDR2 FQGNSA. The data belong to a study of identical twins. The receptor was derived from a man between 45 and 60 years old in good health. Material for sequencing was memory T cells sorted from blood. The chain joins TRBV7-2 to TRBJ2-5, with TRBD2 as a possible D gene (6 bases). CDR3 bases: TGTGCCAGCAGCTTGCGGGGTGCGGACCAAGAGACCCAGTACTTC. Translated, it gives CASSLRGADQETQYF.